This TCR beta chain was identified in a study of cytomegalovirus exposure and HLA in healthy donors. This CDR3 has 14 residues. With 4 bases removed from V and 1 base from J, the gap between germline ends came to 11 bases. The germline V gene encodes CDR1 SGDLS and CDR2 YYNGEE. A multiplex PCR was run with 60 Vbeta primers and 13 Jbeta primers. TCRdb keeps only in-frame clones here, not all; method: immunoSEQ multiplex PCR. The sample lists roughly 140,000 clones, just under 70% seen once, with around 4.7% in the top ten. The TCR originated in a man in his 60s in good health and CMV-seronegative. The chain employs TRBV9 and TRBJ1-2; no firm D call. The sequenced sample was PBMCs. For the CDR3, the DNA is TGTGCCAGCAGCTCCCGACTGAGTAACTATGGCTACACCTTC. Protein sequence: CASSSRLSNYGYTF.